The clone carrying this T cell receptor (beta chain) was found once. The protocol was immunoSEQ multiplex PCR, while the TCRdb copy is restricted to in-frame clones and leaves out a portion. The table lists some 2 million clones, roughly 96% of them singletons, with 0.1% to 0.15% in the top ten. This sample is part of a study of shared clonotypes between healthy human individuals. Study background: With ages of 18 to 49, the donors were a couple of women and three men.

The CDR3 spans 13 residues. Between the trimmed V and J ends, which lost 3 bases and 0 bases, there was a span of 8 bases. In germline, CDR1 is SQVTM, CDR2 ANQGSEA. Only Caucasian adults living in Nashville, Tennessee served as donors. What was sequenced was naive CD4+ T cells sorted from blood. Subset: CD45RA+ positively selected. The chain employs TRBV29-1 and TRBJ1-2; D perhaps matches TRBD1 (5 bases). The source of this sequence is a man younger than 35 in good health. DNA of the CDR3: TGCAGCGTTGAGCGCAGGGCTAACTATGGCTACACCTTC. This codes for CSVERRANYGYTF. Supplemented by reference TRBV29-1 and TRBJ1-2, the full variable domain reads SAVISQKPSRDICQRGTSLTIQCQVDSQVTMMFWYRQQPGQSLTLIATANQGSEATYESGFVIDKFPISRPNLTFSTLTVSNMSPEDSSIYLCSVERRANYGYTFGSGTRLTVV.